This T cell receptor (beta chain) was obtained from a study of cytomegalovirus exposure and HLA in healthy donors. Study information: Approximately 200 million T cells yielded more than 90 million unique TCR beta sequences in earlier analysis.

PCR amplification relied on 60 Vbeta primers (plus 13 Jbeta primers). Sequencing was performed with immunoSEQ multiplex PCR; in TCRdb, only in-frame clones are kept and a portion is missing. Among about 130,000 clones listed, roughly 17% were seen once. The study's findings and limits: More clonal expansion characterized HLA-associated TCR beta chains than equally common others in a later analysis. Associated with HLA alleles at 0.05 false discovery rate in a later analysis were 16,951 TCR beta sequences.

A note on this clone: Antigen specificity is unknown.

Per germline, CDR1 KGHSH and CDR2 LQKENI. The V and J ends lost 3 bases and 0 bases, in that order; junction bases with no gene match: 3. The CDR3 covers 15 residues. This sequence joins TRBV18 and TRBJ2-3; 7 bases line up with TRBD2. The sequence was obtained from a female donor in good health and CMV-seropositive. The sample comprised PBMCs. The CDR3 region has the DNA TGTGCCAGCTCACCGGTACTAGCGAGCACAGATACGCAGTATTTT. This encodes CASSPVLASTDTQYF.